This is a list of T cell receptor beta chains from one sample in a study of beta chain features in type 1 diabetes. The repertoire was sequenced with immunoSEQ multiplex PCR; TCRdb's copy has only in-frame clones and lacks some. The sample gives 220,000 or so clones, more than 65% of which show up once; almost 0.055% is in the top ten. The sample taken for sequencing was naive CD4+ T cells from blood. Receptor source: a man aged 30 to 45 in good health. Both conserved end residues are part of each CDR3. Fields, in order: D gene, clone size, J gene, V gene, CDR3 DNA, CDR3 protein. The D gene is left open where the match is weak. Expanded clones get a size class; other rows say once, few or many, or leave the size out.

D gene: TRBD1; clone size: -; J gene: TRBJ2-5; V gene: TRBV14; CDR3 DNA: TGTGCCAGCAGCCGGGACAGGGAGGAGACCCAGTACTTC; CDR3 protein: CASSRDREETQYF
D gene: -; clone size: -; J gene: TRBJ1-6; V gene: TRBV18; CDR3 DNA: TGTGCCAGCTCACCAGACAGCCCTGGAACCCTCCACTTT; CDR3 protein: CASSPDSPGTLHF
D gene: -; clone size: -; J gene: TRBJ2-1; V gene: TRBV5-4; CDR3 DNA: TGTGCCAGCAGCCACGGGAAGCGCAATGAGCAGTTCTTC; CDR3 protein: CASSHGKRNEQFF
D gene: TRBD1; clone size: -; J gene: TRBJ2-7; V gene: TRBV25-1; CDR3 DNA: TGTGCCAGCAGGGAAACTCGGGACAGCGAGCAGTACTTC; CDR3 protein: CASRETRDSEQYF
D gene: -; clone size: -; J gene: TRBJ1-1; V gene: TRBV2; CDR3 DNA: TGTGCCAGCAGTGTGTCCGGTTACACTGAAGCTTTCTTT; CDR3 protein: CASSVSGYTEAFF
D gene: -; clone size: few; J gene: TRBJ2-1; V gene: TRBV2; CDR3 DNA: TGTGCCAGCAGTGGGTTAAGTGGCAATGAGCAGTTCTTC; CDR3 protein: CASSGLSGNEQFF
D gene: -; clone size: -; J gene: TRBJ2-7; V gene: TRBV29-1; CDR3 DNA: TGCAGCGTTGAGGCACAGGCCCCGTCCTACGAGCAGTACTTC; CDR3 protein: CSVEAQAPSYEQYF
D gene: -; clone size: -; J gene: TRBJ2-7; V gene: TRBV6-6; CDR3 DNA: TGTGCCAGCAGTTACGGCCACGAGCAGTACTTC; CDR3 protein: CASSYGHEQYF
D gene: -; clone size: few; J gene: TRBJ2-2; V gene: TRBV7-9; CDR3 DNA: TGTGCCAGCAGCCCTGGGGGGCCGACCGGGGAGCTGTTTTTT; CDR3 protein: CASSPGGPTGELFF
D gene: TRBD1; clone size: few; J gene: TRBJ2-4; V gene: TRBV7-9; CDR3 DNA: TGTGCCAGCAGCTTGGTATGGGACAGTAAAAACATTCAGTACTTC; CDR3 protein: CASSLVWDSKNIQYF
D gene: -; clone size: -; J gene: TRBJ1-2; V gene: TRBV4-3; CDR3 DNA: TGCGCCAGCAGCCAAGATCAGGGGCCGGGAAGCTACACCTTC; CDR3 protein: CASSQDQGPGSYTF
D gene: -; clone size: -; J gene: TRBJ2-2; V gene: TRBV25-1; CDR3 DNA: TGTGCCAGCAGTGAATCCTTGGTGGGCGCCGGGGAGCTGTTTTTT; CDR3 protein: CASSESLVGAGELFF
D gene: -; clone size: -; J gene: TRBJ2-5; V gene: TRBV5-1; CDR3 DNA: TGCGCCAGCAAGGTCAACCAAGAGACCCAGTACTTC; CDR3 protein: CASKVNQETQYF
D gene: TRBD2; clone size: -; J gene: TRBJ2-3; V gene: TRBV18; CDR3 DNA: TGTGCCAGCTCATCTCGGCGGGAGGGCCCCGATACGCAGTATTTT; CDR3 protein: CASSSRREGPDTQYF
D gene: -; clone size: few; J gene: TRBJ2-1; V gene: TRBV2; CDR3 DNA: TGTGCCAGCAACCAGTACAATGAGCAGTTCTTC; CDR3 protein: CASNQYNEQFF
D gene: -; clone size: -; J gene: TRBJ2-7; V gene: TRBV20-1; CDR3 DNA: TGCAGTGCTGTGGACAGCTACGAGCAGTACTTC; CDR3 protein: CSAVDSYEQYF
D gene: -; clone size: -; J gene: TRBJ2-3; V gene: TRBV30; CDR3 DNA: TGTGCCTGGACTAGCACAGATACGCAGTATTTT; CDR3 protein: CAWTSTDTQYF
D gene: TRBD2; clone size: -; J gene: TRBJ2-1; V gene: TRBV10-3; CDR3 DNA: TGTGCCACGCTCTCTAGCGGGAGTCCGAATGAGCAGTTCTTC; CDR3 protein: CATLSSGSPNEQFF
D gene: TRBD1; clone size: -; J gene: TRBJ1-2; V gene: TRBV30; CDR3 DNA: TGTGCCTGGATACCGGGACAGGGGATTTATGGCTACACCTTC; CDR3 protein: CAWIPGQGIYGYTF
D gene: -; clone size: -; J gene: TRBJ2-7; V gene: TRBV9; CDR3 DNA: TGTGCCAGCAGCGTAGGCACCCAAGGCTACGAGCAGTACTTC; CDR3 protein: CASSVGTQGYEQYF
D gene: -; clone size: -; J gene: TRBJ2-1; V gene: TRBV10-2; CDR3 DNA: TGCGCCAGCAGGTACGGGGGACCTGAGCAGTTCTTC; CDR3 protein: CASRYGGPEQFF
D gene: -; clone size: -; J gene: TRBJ2-1; V gene: TRBV4-3; CDR3 DNA: TGCGCCAGCAGCCAAGAGGCGCGGGGCAATGAGCAGTTCTTC; CDR3 protein: CASSQEARGNEQFF
D gene: -; clone size: -; J gene: TRBJ2-5; V gene: TRBV5-1; CDR3 DNA: TGCGCCAGCACCTTTCAGGGAGAGACCCAGTACTTC; CDR3 protein: CASTFQGETQYF
D gene: -; clone size: -; J gene: TRBJ2-3; V gene: TRBV7-6; CDR3 DNA: TGTGCCAGCAGCTTCGTCGGGCGGGACGCGAGGGGAGATACGCAGTATTTT; CDR3 protein: CASSFVGRDARGDTQYF